The 21 T cell receptor beta chains given below trace back to one sample, sequenced in a study of CD8 T cells in ankylosing spondylitis. TCRdb reprocessed the 5' RACE reads with MiXCR, giving one entry per CDR3 protein. The data hold more than 150,000 distinct CDR3 sequences, with 15% to 20% observed a single time. The sequencing input was blood, either unsorted or a sorted T cell fraction (not recorded which). These receptor sequences come from a male donor under 30 with ankylosing spondylitis or in good health (not recorded which).

In its sample, this clonotype was seen many times. The rearrangement links TRBV6-5 to TRBJ2-1; D not resolved. The CDR3 is 11 amino acids. V shed 2 bases and J shed 9 bases, with 5 bases lying between them. Germline V lookup: CDR1 MNHEY, CDR2 SVGAGI. CDR3 in amino acids: CASSYPGEQFF. As DNA, the CDR3 is TGTGCCAGCAGTTACCCGGGTGAGCAGTTCTTC.

This clonotype was counted many times. V is TRBV5-5 and J is TRBJ2-3; D possibly corresponds to TRBD1 (5 bases). With 4 bases removed from V and 1 base from J, the gap between germline ends came to 19 bases. Germline-derived CDR1 and CDR2 are SGHKS and YYEKEE (reference sequence). The CDR3 length is 17 residues. In nucleotides, the CDR3 is TGTGCCAGCAGCGCGCTGACAGCCCCTTTTGGCACAGATACGCAGTATTTT. It encodes CASSALTAPFGTDTQYF.

The chain couples TRBV7-9 to TRBJ1-1, with D uncertain. Germline V lookup: CDR1 SEHNR, CDR2 FQNEAQ (reference sequence). The CDR3 runs to 12 residues. V lost 3 bases and J lost 2, with 4 bases in between. The CDR3 nucleotides read TGTGCCAGCAGCTTCCCCAACACTGAAGCTTTCTTT. It yields the protein CASSFPNTEAFF. Looking up the rest from reference TRBV7-9 and TRBJ1-1 gives the full variable domain: DTGVSQNPRHKITKRGQNVTFRCDPISEHNRLYWYRQTLGQGPEFLTYFQNEAQLEKSRLLSDRFSAERPKGSFSTLEIQRTEQGDSAMYLCASSFPNTEAFFGQGTRLTVV.

This clonotype showed up just a few times. The chain recombines TRBV5-6 with TRBJ2-2, with TRBD2 as a possible D gene (6 bases). Germline V gives CDR1 SGHDT, CDR2 YYEEEE. Trimming removed 4 bases at V and 1 base at J, with 17 bases between. This CDR3 spans 17 amino acids. The CDR3 reads CASSKTPGELNTGELFF. The CDR3 bases are TGTGCCAGCAGCAAAACTCCGGGGGAGCTGAACACCGGGGAGCTGTTTTTT.

This clonotype was found many times. The chain links TRBV28 to TRBJ2-7; tentatively, D is TRBD1 (6 bases). CDR3 length: 15 residues. Germline CDR1 is MDHEN and CDR2 is SYDVKM. The ends were cut back, 3 bases at V and 4 bases at J, with 16 bases in the middle. The chain's CDR3 is CASSFPQGLVYEQYF. Here the CDR3 DNA reads TGTGCCAGCAGTTTCCCCCAGGGGTTAGTATACGAGCAGTACTTC.

This clonotype was detected many times. J is TRBJ2-4 and V is TRBV15, with D hard to call. The CDR3 loop spans 11 amino acids. Germline V gene lookup returns CDR1 LNHNV and CDR2 YYDKDF (reference sequence). V gave up 4 bases and J gave up 8 bases, with 6 bases separating them. In nucleotides, the CDR3 is TGTGCCACCAGCACGTTCGACATTCAGTACTTC. Amino acid sequence: CATSTFDIQYF.

The table lists this clonotype with many counts. The CDR3, as DNA: TGTGCCATCAGCGGGGCGCAGGAGACCCAGTACTTC. Its translation: CAISGAQETQYF. V usage is TRBV10-3 and J usage is TRBJ2-5; D might be TRBD1 or TRBD2, each matching 5 bases. The germline V gene encodes CDR1 ENHRY and CDR2 SYGVKD. The CDR3 loop spans 12 amino acids. V was trimmed by 6 bases and J by 5 bases, leaving 10 bases between them.

The sample holds many counts of this clonotype. DNA of the CDR3: TGTGCCAGCAGCCAAGCGGGGGGCGGTAACACCGGGGAGCTGTTTTTT. It encodes CASSQAGGGNTGELFF. J is TRBJ2-2 and V is TRBV4-2, with D perhaps matching TRBD2 (7 bases). From germline, CDR1 is LGHNA and CDR2 YNFKEQ. V dropped 1 base and J dropped 2 bases, with 11 bases sitting between them. The CDR3 sequence is 16 residues long.

This clonotype turned up a few times. The rearrangement links TRBV29-1 to TRBJ2-1; D remains unclear. V was pared by 2 bases and J by 9 bases, with 5 bases between. The germline gives CDR1 SQVTM, CDR2 ANQGSEA. This CDR3 spans 10 amino acids. CDR3 in DNA: TGCAGCGTTGAACGGGTTGAGCAGTTCTTC. The encoded protein is CSVERVEQFF.

This clonotype was observed at least ten times. The chain couples TRBV12-3 or TRBV12-4 to TRBJ2-1, with TRBD2 matching 11 bases. V shed 5 bases and J 7 bases; nucleotides not matched to a gene: 19. The CDR3 totals 19 residues. CDR3 amino acids: CASSLRTSGRQSLKNEQFF. The CDR3 bases are TGTGCCAGCAGTCTAAGGACTAGCGGGCGCCAATCCCTGAAGAATGAGCAGTTCTTC.

This clonotype was picked up many times. The gene calls are TRBV20-1 and TRBJ2-3, with TRBD2 identical over 10 bases. V trimming: 7 bases; J trimming: 4 bases; junction bases outside the gene matches: 11. In germline, CDR1 is DFQATT, CDR2 SNEGSKA (reference sequence). The CDR3 contains 15 residues. CDR3 amino acids: CSGGPLAGEADTQYF. DNA for the CDR3: TGCAGTGGCGGGCCCCTAGCGGGAGAGGCAGATACGCAGTATTTT.

The V gene is TRBV7-2, the J gene TRBJ2-7; 7 positions agree with TRBD2. V was clipped by 3 bases and J by 4 bases; unmatched bases: 9. The CDR3 is 15 amino acids. Germline values: CDR1 SGHTA, CDR2 FQGNSA. CDR3 coding DNA: TGTGCCAGCAGCTTTAGGCCTAGCGGAGATTACGAGCAGTACTTC. Its protein is CASSFRPSGDYEQYF.

This clonotype has a count of ten or more. CDR3 DNA: TGTGCCATCAGGGGGGTCTCGGGGCCCTCCTACGAGCAGTACTTC. It yields the protein CAIRGVSGPSYEQYF. The chain combines TRBV10-3 with TRBJ2-7; D may correspond to TRBD1 or TRBD2 (5 bases each). Looked up from germline, CDR1 is ENHRY and CDR2 is SYGVKD. This CDR3 comprises 15 residues. V was trimmed by 6 bases and J by 0 bases, leaving 15 bases between them.

This clonotype showed up many times. The gene calls are TRBV7-9 and TRBJ2-1, with 10 positions matching TRBD2. V gave up 6 bases and J gave up 5 bases; unmatched junction bases: 7. The CDR3 runs to 15 residues. The germline CDR1 and CDR2 sequences are SEHNR and FQNEAQ (reference sequence). CDR3 bases: TGTGCCAGCAGTCTAATAGCGGGAGGAAACAATGAGCAGTTCTTC. Translating it yields CASSLIAGGNNEQFF.

This clonotype was found a few times. The chain carries TRBV7-2 and TRBJ2-5, with 14 bases aligning to TRBD2. This CDR3 region has 15 residues. Germline V lookup: CDR1 SGHTA, CDR2 FQGNSA. Germline trimming cut 3 bases from V and 7 bases from J; bases unmatched to any gene: 4. The CDR3 sequence: CASSLTGTSGGTQYF. CDR3 DNA sequence: TGTGCCAGCAGCTTGACCGGGACTAGCGGGGGGACCCAGTACTTC.

In its sample, this clonotype was seen many times. The chain links TRBV27 to TRBJ2-1; D tentatively fits TRBD1 or TRBD2 (5 bases each). V shed 1 base and J shed 8 bases, with 15 bases lying between them. Germline V gene lookup returns CDR1 MNHEY and CDR2 SMNVEV (reference sequence). This CDR3 is 15 amino acids long. CDR3 loop: CASSLFGTPTDEQFF. The CDR3, as DNA: TGTGCCAGCAGTTTATTCGGGACCCCCACTGATGAGCAGTTCTTC.

V usage is TRBV12-3 or TRBV12-4 and J usage is TRBJ2-1; 13 nucleotides line up with TRBD2. The CDR3 contains 15 residues. The V and J ends lost 6 bases and 14 bases, in that order; junction bases with no gene match: 13. The CDR3 region has the DNA TGTGCCAGCAGCCCAAGACTAGCGGGAGGAGGAACGGAGTTCTTC. Translation gives CASSPRLAGGGTEFF.

J is TRBJ2-7 and V is TRBV12-3 or TRBV12-4; 7 bases agree with TRBD1. The CDR3 is made up of 16 amino acids. V trimming: 5 bases; J trimming: 2 bases; junction bases outside the gene matches: 12. CDR3 in amino acids: CASSPYRQGGTYEQYF. CDR3 coding DNA: TGTGCCAGCAGTCCTTATCGACAGGGTGGTACCTACGAGCAGTACTTC.

The V gene is TRBV27, the J gene TRBJ2-7; 9 nucleotides line up with TRBD1. Looked up from germline, CDR1 is MNHEY and CDR2 is SMNVEV (reference sequence). V lost 5 bases to trimming and J lost 4 bases; unmatched junction nucleotides: 9. The CDR3 contains 15 residues. The CDR3 DNA reads TGTGCCAGCAGTCCTAAAGGGACAGGGTTTTACGAGCAGTACTTC. It translates to CASSPKGTGFYEQYF.

In this sample, this clonotype turned up many times. The chain has TRBV28 and TRBJ2-7, with D hard to call. Germline loops: CDR1 MDHEN, CDR2 SYDVKM. CDR3 size: 10 residues. Trimming pared 5 bases from V and 3 bases from J, leaving 2 bases between. This CDR3 is CASSNYEQYF. The CDR3 DNA reads as TGTGCCAGCAGTAACTACGAGCAGTACTTC.

This clonotype has at least ten counts. This chain joins TRBV13 and TRBJ2-3; no reliable D call. This CDR3 is built from 13 residues. The germline V and J ends were trimmed by 3 bases and 7 bases, with 11 bases remaining between them. Looked up from germline, CDR1 is PRHDT and CDR2 is FYEKMQ (reference sequence). The DNA of the CDR3 is TGTGCCAGCAGCTTGCCGTCCCTACATACGCAGTATTTT. This translates into CASSLPSLHTQYF. The full variable domain, completed using reference TRBV13 and TRBJ2-3, is AAGVIQSPRHLIKEKRETATLKCYPIPRHDTVYWYQQGPGQDPQFLISFYEKMQSDKGSIPDRFSAQQFSDYHSELNMSSLELGDSALYFCASSLPSLHTQYFGPGTRLTVL.